Listed below are T cell receptor beta chains from one sample, sequenced in a study of Graves' ophthalmopathy and Graves' hyperthyroidism. TCRdb re-analysed the multiplex PCR reads in MiXCR, keeping a single row per CDR3 protein. Of hundreds of thousands of distinct CDR3 sequences detected, roughly two fifths appear once; the ten largest clones hold over 2.5%. Sequencing was carried out using peripheral blood. These receptors originate from an adult man with Graves' ophthalmopathy. Each CDR3 is given with its conserved first and last residue. D genes are given only for firm matches. Clone size is given for some rows only: seen once, a few or many times, or a class if the clone is expanded.

NA | TRBJ1-3 | TRBV7-8 | NA | TGTGCCAGCAGCTTAGGGCGGGTGAACACCATATATTTT | CASSLGRVNTIYF
many | TRBJ2-5 | TRBV5-8 | TRBD1 | TGTGCCAGCAGCTTGTCGACAGGGTGGGGGGAGACCCAGTACTTC | CASSLSTGWGETQYF
NA | TRBJ2-7 | TRBV29-1 | TRBD1 | TGCAGCGTGGTTGGACAGGGGAGCGGAGAGCAGTACTTC | CSVVGQGSGEQYF
NA | TRBJ2-1 | TRBV20-1 | TRBD2 | TGCAGTGCCCTTCCGAGCGGGGGGATAGGCAATGAGCAGTTCTTC | CSALPSGGIGNEQFF
few | TRBJ2-2 | TRBV7-2 | TRBD1 | TGTGCCAGCAGTTTCTCGGGACAGGTGAACACCGGGGAGCTGTTTTTT | CASSFSGQVNTGELFF
NA | TRBJ1-5 | TRBV7-9 | TRBD1 | TGTGCCAGCAGTCCCCGACAGGGGTCACATAGCAATCAGCCCCAGCATTTT | CASSPRQGSHSNQPQHF
many | TRBJ1-5 | TRBV19 | TRBD1 | TGTGCCAGTAGTTCGACTCAGGGGGGCCAACAGCCCCAGCATTTT | CASSSTQGGQQPQHF
many | TRBJ2-6 | TRBV6-6 | NA | TGTGCCAGCCTTGGGACCTCTGGGGCCAACGTCCTGACTTTC | CASLGTSGANVLTF
NA | TRBJ2-7 | TRBV12-3/TRBV12-4 | TRBD2 | TGTGCCAGCAGTTGGACTAGCGGATCCTGCGAGCAGTACTTC | CASSWTSGSCEQYF
NA | TRBJ1-1 | TRBV7-3 | NA | TGTGCCAGCAGCTTGGGACCCGGGGTCACTGAAGCTTTCTTT | CASSLGPGVTEAFF
many | TRBJ1-2 | TRBV7-2 | NA | TGTGCCAGCAGCTTTCGCGGTAGCTATGGCTACACCTTC | CASSFRGSYGYTF
NA | TRBJ1-2 | TRBV29-1 | TRBD1 | TGCAGCGCAGGGGGGCGCGGCTATGGCTACACCTTC | CSAGGRGYGYTF
many | TRBJ1-3 | TRBV13 | TRBD1 | TGTGCCAGCAGTTCAAACAGGGGAACCTATGGAAACACCATATATTTT | CASSSNRGTYGNTIYF
NA | TRBJ1-4 | TRBV20-1 | TRBD1 | TGCGTTTGTCGGACAGGGGCTAATGAAAAACTGTTTTTT | CVCRTGANEKLFF
many | TRBJ1-1 | TRBV5-1 | TRBD1 | TGCGCCAGCAGCCGTCCCAGGGACAGGGCGCATTGGAGCACTGAAGCTTTCTTT | CASSRPRDRAHWSTEAFF
few | TRBJ2-7 | TRBV2 | TRBD1 | TGTGCCAGCAGTCTCGGGACAGGGCTGCACGAGCAGTACTTC | CASSLGTGLHEQYF
NA | TRBJ2-2 | TRBV7-9 | NA | TGTGCCAGCAGTACGGCCCTTGGCACCGGGGAGCTGTTTTTT | CASSTALGTGELFF
NA | TRBJ1-4 | TRBV5-5 | TRBD1 | TGTGCCAGCACCTATAATCCTTCCGCGACAGGGGCAAATGAAAAACTGTTTTTT | CASTYNPSATGANEKLFF
NA | TRBJ2-5 | TRBV29-1 | NA | TGCAGCGCCCTAAGCCGGGACGTCCGGGAGACCCAGTACTTC | CSALSRDVRETQYF
NA | TRBJ1-5 | TRBV6-5 | NA | TGTGCCAGCAGTTCCTTGACAGGACCTAGCAATCAGCCCCAGCATTTT | CASSSLTGPSNQPQHF
many | TRBJ2-7 | TRBV29-1 | NA | TGCAGCGTTGAGACGATAACAGGGAGTCTGCAGTACTTC | CSVETITGSLQYF
NA | TRBJ2-2 | TRBV7-2 | NA | TGTCCCAGCAGCTTGACAGGGAACACCGGGGAGCTGTTTTTT | CPSSLTGNTGELFF
many | TRBJ2-2 | TRBV10-3 | NA | TGTGCCATCAGTGATTTCGGGAGCCCGAACACCGGGGAGCTGTTTTTT | CAISDFGSPNTGELFF
many | TRBJ1-2 | TRBV29-1 | NA | TGCAGCGTTGATGTGGCTTTGCGGCCAGACTATGGCTACACCTTC | CSVDVALRPDYGYTF
NA | TRBJ2-7 | TRBV10-2 | TRBD1 | TGCGCCAGCAGACCCGGGACAGGGCGCTACGAGCAGTACTTC | CASRPGTGRYEQYF
NA | TRBJ1-1 | TRBV7-8 | NA | TGTGCCAGCAGCTTAGCGCTACAGGGTGGTGAAGCTTTCTTT | CASSLALQGGEAFF
NA | TRBJ2-1 | TRBV2 | NA | TGTGCCAGTAGGGGCATGAACTACAATGAGCAGTTCTTC | CASRGMNYNEQFF
NA | TRBJ2-2 | TRBV19 | NA | TGTGCCAGTAGTGACTCTAACCCCCTCGCGACGAACACCGGGGAGCTGTTTTTT | CASSDSNPLATNTGELFF
many | TRBJ1-1 | TRBV29-1 | NA | TGCAGCGTCGGCGCCCTGGGGGAGGGTGAAGCTTTCTTT | CSVGALGEGEAFF
few | TRBJ2-5 | TRBV5-6 | NA | TGTGCCAGCAGCTTGGCCCCCCAGGAAGAGACCCAGTACTTC | CASSLAPQEETQYF
NA | TRBJ2-5 | TRBV7-2 | NA | TGTGCCAGCAGGTCGGGGCTTGGGCGGACCCCCGGAGACTTC | CASRSGLGRTPGDF
NA | TRBJ1-4 | TRBV10-3 | NA | TGTGCCAGCAGGTCAGTCGGCGAAAAACTGTTTTTT | CASRSVGEKLFF
few | TRBJ1-1 | TRBV6-6 | NA | TGTGCCAGCAGTTCGATGGCAACTAACACTGAAGCTTTCTTT | CASSSMATNTEAFF
many | TRBJ2-7 | TRBV7-8 | TRBD1 | TGTGCCAGCAGCCCCCGGGACAGCCAGTACGAGCAGTACTTC | CASSPRDSQYEQYF
few | TRBJ1-1 | TRBV6-1 | NA | TGTGCCAGCAGTGATAGAAATGAAGCTTTCTTT | CASSDRNEAFF
NA | TRBJ2-1 | TRBV15 | NA | TGTGCCACCAGCAGAGATCCCAGGGGGGCCCCTTACAATGAGCAGTTCTTC | CATSRDPRGAPYNEQFF
NA | TRBJ1-2 | TRBV29-1 | TRBD1 | TGCAGCGTTACAGGGGGCGTCTATGGCTACACCTTC | CSVTGGVYGYTF
many | TRBJ1-5 | TRBV12-3/TRBV12-4 | TRBD1 | TGTGCCAGCAGCAACACAGGGGGCCGGCAGCCCCAGCATTTT | CASSNTGGRQPQHF
few | TRBJ1-2 | TRBV11-2 | NA | TGTGCCAGCAGCGTAGGCTCGTGGACGGGGGTAGACTATGGCTACACCTTC | CASSVGSWTGVDYGYTF
many | TRBJ2-2 | TRBV6-1 | NA | TGTGCCAGCAGTGAGGTCGGGACCGGGGAGCTGTTTTTT | CASSEVGTGELFF
many | TRBJ2-7 | TRBV9 | NA | TGTGCCAGCAGCGCGAGATCTGCGAGCGACGAGCAGTACTTC | CASSARSASDEQYF
many | TRBJ2-7 | TRBV24-1 | NA | TGTGCCACCAGTGAGACCGGGACAAGTACCTACGAGCAGTACTTC | CATSETGTSTYEQYF
NA | TRBJ2-7 | TRBV10-3 | TRBD2 | TGTGCCAGCAGCTTAAGACTAGCGGGGGGTCTGGAGCAGTACTTC | CASSLRLAGGLEQYF
few | TRBJ2-2 | TRBV6-4 | NA | TGTGCCAGCAGTGACTCATACAGGGTGAACACCGGGGAGCTGTTTTTT | CASSDSYRVNTGELFF
NA | TRBJ2-1 | TRBV20-1 | TRBD1 | TGCAGTGCTAGACTCCCGGGACAGGGATTCTACAATGAGCAGTTCTTC | CSARLPGQGFYNEQFF
once | TRBJ2-5 | TRBV9 | TRBD1 | TGTGCCAGCAGCGTTCAGGCCGGGACAGTCCAAGAGACCCAGTACTTC | CASSVQAGTVQETQYF
NA | TRBJ2-2 | TRBV4-3 | NA | TGCGCCAGCAGCCGCAAGATACTGGGTGGGGCTAACACCGGGGAGCTGTTTTTT | CASSRKILGGANTGELFF
many | TRBJ1-1 | TRBV5-1 | NA | TGCGCCAGCAGCACCCTGGATATGAACACTGAAGCTTTCTTT | CASSTLDMNTEAFF